This T cell receptor beta chain was sequenced for a study of T cell repertoires in cytomegalovirus infection. Study-level background: A matching HLA type, together with CMV infection, was signaled by public TCR beta signatures. Findings and limits, study-wide: What dominated the ex vivo response were HLA-C-restricted CMV-specific TCR beta clonotypes. Carriers of CMV plus the relevant HLA were identified by cumulative public TCR beta family frequency.

TCRdb analysed the reads with MiXCR anew, one entry per CDR3 protein. The sample carries approximately 170,000 distinct CDR3 sequences, about 15% recorded once. CDR1 SQVTM and CDR2 ANQGSEA come from the germline V gene. This CDR3 has 13 residues. Trimming cost V 6 bases and J 4 bases, with 15 bases left between them. With respect to this clonotype: Its antigen is unidentified.

The sequence derives from a human donor in good health (CMV status not recorded). Some clones in this sample may be carry-over from other donors' samples. The specimen sequenced was PBMCs. The rearrangement joins TRBV29-1 to TRBJ1-1, with a possible D match to TRBD1 (6 bases). This CDR3 is CSVLRGGGTEAFF. For the CDR3, the DNA is TGCAGCGTCCTAAGGGGGGGAGGCACTGAAGCTTTCTTT.